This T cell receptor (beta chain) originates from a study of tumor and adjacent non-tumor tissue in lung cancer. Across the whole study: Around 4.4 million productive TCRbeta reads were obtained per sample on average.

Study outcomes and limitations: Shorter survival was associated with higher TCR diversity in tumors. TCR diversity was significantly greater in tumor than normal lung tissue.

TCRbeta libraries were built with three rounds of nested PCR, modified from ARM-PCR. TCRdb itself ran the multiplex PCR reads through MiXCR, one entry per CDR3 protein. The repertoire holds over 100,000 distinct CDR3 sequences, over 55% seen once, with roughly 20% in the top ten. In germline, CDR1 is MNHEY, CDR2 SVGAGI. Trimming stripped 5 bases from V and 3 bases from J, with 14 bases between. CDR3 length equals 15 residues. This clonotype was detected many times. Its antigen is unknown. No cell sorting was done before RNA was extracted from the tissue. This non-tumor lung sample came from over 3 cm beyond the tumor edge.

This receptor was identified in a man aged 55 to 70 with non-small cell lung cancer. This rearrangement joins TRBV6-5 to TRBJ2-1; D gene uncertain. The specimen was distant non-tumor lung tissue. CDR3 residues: CASSRAVTFYNEQFF. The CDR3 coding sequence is TGTGCCAGCAGTCGGGCAGTAACCTTCTACAATGAGCAGTTCTTC.